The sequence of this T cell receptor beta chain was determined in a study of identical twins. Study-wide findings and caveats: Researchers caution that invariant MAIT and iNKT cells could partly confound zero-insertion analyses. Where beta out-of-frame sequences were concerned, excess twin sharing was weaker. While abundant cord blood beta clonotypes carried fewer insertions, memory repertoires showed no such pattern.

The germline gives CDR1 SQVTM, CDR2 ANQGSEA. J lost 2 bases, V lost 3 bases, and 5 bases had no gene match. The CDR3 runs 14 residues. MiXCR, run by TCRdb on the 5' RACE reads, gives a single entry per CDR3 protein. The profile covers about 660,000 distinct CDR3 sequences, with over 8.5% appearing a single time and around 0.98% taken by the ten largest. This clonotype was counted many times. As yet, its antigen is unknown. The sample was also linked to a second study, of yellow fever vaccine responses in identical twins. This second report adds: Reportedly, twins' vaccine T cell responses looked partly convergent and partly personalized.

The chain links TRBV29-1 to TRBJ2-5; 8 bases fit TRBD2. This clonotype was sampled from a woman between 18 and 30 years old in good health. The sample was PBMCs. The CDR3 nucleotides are TGCAGCGTTGATAGCGGGATGATGCAAGAGACCCAGTACTTC. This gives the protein CSVDSGMMQETQYF.